Each of the 4 T cell receptor beta chains below was sequenced from the same sample in a study of control samples from healthy donors and cancer patients. Repertoires were generated with immunoSEQ multiplex PCR, while TCRdb's copy carries only in-frame clones and drops some. The table records 100,000 to 150,000 clones, around 87% of them present only once. The sequencing input was blood. The receptors come from a man aged 30 to 39 in good health.

This clone occurred once. The chain employs TRBV7-9 and TRBJ2-4, with D tentatively TRBD1 or TRBD2 (5 bases each). From germline, CDR1 is SEHNR and CDR2 FQNEAQ (reference sequence). The CDR3 extends over 15 amino acids. Trimming stripped 5 bases from V and 0 bases from J, with 11 bases between. Written as DNA, the CDR3 is TGTGCCAGCAGCCCCCGGGGCGGAGCCAAAAACATTCAGTACTTC. This sequence encodes CASSPRGGAKNIQYF. Complete variable domain (other parts from reference TRBV7-9 and TRBJ2-4): DTGVSQNPRHKITKRGQNVTFRCDPISEHNRLYWYRQTLGQGPEFLTYFQNEAQLEKSRLLSDRFSAERPKGSFSTLEIQRTEQGDSAMYLCASSPRGGAKNIQYFGAGTRLSVL.

V usage is TRBV5-1 and J usage is TRBJ2-7; D gene unclear. CDR1 is SGHRS and CDR2 is YFSETQ in the germline V gene. The CDR3 consists of 14 residues. The ends were cut back, 0 bases at V and 2 bases at J, with 9 bases in the middle. CDR3 loop: CASSLGSGPYEQYF. The CDR3 DNA is TGCGCCAGCAGCTTGGGTTCGGGTCCCTACGAGCAGTACTTC.

The chain is built from TRBV29-1 and TRBJ2-2, with TRBD1 matching 10 bases. J lost 5 bases, V lost 4 bases, and 4 bases had no gene match. The CDR3 totals 14 residues. Germline lookup yields CDR1 SQVTM and CDR2 ANQGSEA. The CDR3 is CSVAPGQGTGELFF. CDR3 DNA sequence: TGCAGCGTTGCGCCGGGACAGGGGACCGGGGAGCTGTTTTTT.

The J gene is TRBJ1-6, the V gene TRBV19; unclear D gene. In germline, CDR1 is LNHDA, CDR2 SQIVND (reference sequence). V was clipped by 3 bases and J by 7 bases, with 10 bases between them. The CDR3 spans 14 residues. CDR3 nucleotide sequence: TGTGCCAGTAGTATCGTCCAAGCGAATTCACCCCTCCACTTT. Amino acids: CASSIVQANSPLHF. The whole variable domain, remainder taken from reference TRBV19 and TRBJ1-6, is DGGITQSPKYLFRKEGQNVTLSCEQNLNHDAMYWYRQDPGQGLRLIYYSQIVNDFQKGDIAEGYSVSREKKESFPLTVTSAQKNPTAFYLCASSIVQANSPLHFGNGTRLTVT.